A single TCR beta chain is shown here with its context. What it binds is unknown. The data are from a study of shared clonotypes between healthy human individuals. Across the whole study: The cohort comprised a couple of women and a few men. Their ages spanned 18 to 49 years. Findings and caveats of the study: Naive subsets, compared against memory subsets, generally had larger estimated richness values.

The CDR3 sequence is 15 residues long. The germline V and J ends were trimmed by 0 bases and 5 bases, with 14 bases remaining between them. Germline loops: CDR1 MNHEY, CDR2 SVGAGI. Here immunoSEQ multiplex PCR was the method, and the copy in TCRdb shows in-frame clones only, minus some. The sample has 2 million to 2.5 million clones; 93% are singletons. The sample consisted of naive CD4+ T cells from PBMCs. Regarding subset: CD45RA+ positively selected. The sequence was collected from a man aged 18 to 30 in good health. Some clones in this sample may be carry-over from other donors' samples. The J gene is TRBJ2-7, the V gene TRBV6-5; D gene uncertain. The CDR3 DNA is TGTGCCAGCAGTTACTCGAAACGGCCCAGGCACGAGCAGTACTTC. Amino acid sequence: CASSYSKRPRHEQYF.